Shown below are 3 T cell receptor beta chains from a single sample sequenced in a study of blood T cell repertoires in COVID-19. Repertoires were generated with immunoSEQ multiplex PCR, while TCRdb's copy carries only in-frame clones and drops some. The data contain nearly 110,000 clones, approximately 80% of them singletons. Sample: peripheral blood. These receptors originate from a woman in her fifties or sixties with acute or convalescent COVID-19.

The chain combines TRBV30 with TRBJ2-7; 8 nucleotides line up with TRBD2. Germline V gene data show CDR1 as GTSNPN and CDR2 as SVGIG (reference sequence). The trim removed 4 bases at V and 7 bases at J, leaving 9 bases unmatched. CDR3 length: 13 residues. The CDR3 DNA follows: TGTGCCTGGACTAACGGCGGGAGGTGGGAGCAGTACTTC. Its translation: CAWTNGGRWEQYF.

The DNA for the CDR3 is TGTGCCAGTAGTTGGACTAGCCGGGGGGTGGAAAACATTCAGTACTTC. Its translation: CASSWTSRGVENIQYF. The rearrangement links TRBV19 to TRBJ2-4; 8 bases are a match to TRBD2. The CDR3 is 16 residues long. Germline values: CDR1 LNHDA, CDR2 SQIVND (reference sequence). The ends lost 5 bases at V and 5 bases at J; junction bases unmatched: 11.

The CDR3 reads CASSLVGGGNNQPQHF. The CDR3 nucleotides are TGTGCCAGCAGCTTAGTCGGGGGAGGGAACAATCAGCCCCAGCATTTT. V gene TRBV7-2 combines with J gene TRBJ1-5; tentatively, D is TRBD1 (5 bases). V was shortened by 1 base and J by 3 bases, with 13 bases between the two germline ends. The CDR3 totals 16 residues. CDR1 and CDR2 from the germline V gene are SGHTA and FQGNSA.